Listed here is a single T cell receptor beta chain. Clones were read by immunoSEQ multiplex PCR, and TCRdb kept only the in-frame ones, dropping some. The sample consists of 150,000 to 200,000 clones, just under 90% of them appearing once. The data stem from a study of blood T cell repertoires in COVID-19. V trimming: 3 bases; J trimming: 4 bases; junction bases outside the gene matches: 5. Per germline, CDR1 DFQATT and CDR2 SNEGSKA (reference sequence). This CDR3 spans 15 amino acids. Sequencing was performed on peripheral blood. This sequence joins TRBV20-1 and TRBJ1-6; 8 bases are shared with TRBD1. The sequence was obtained from a woman in her 70s with COVID-19, enrolled during active disease. CDR3 nucleotide sequence: TGCAGTGCTAGTATCGGACAGGGTTATAATTCACCCCTCCACTTT. It is translated as CSASIGQGYNSPLHF.